The 6 T cell receptor beta chains reported below all come from one sample, sequenced in a study of cytomegalovirus exposure and HLA in healthy donors. It was with 60 Vbeta and 13 Jbeta primers that the PCR ran. Sequencing was performed with immunoSEQ multiplex PCR; in TCRdb, only in-frame clones are kept and a portion is missing. The sample holds roughly 130,000 clones; more than 80% are singletons and the top ten take 1%. Sequencing input: PBMCs. These receptors all stem from a man in his forties in good health and CMV-seronegative.

This chain links TRBV6-6 with TRBJ1-1; a possible D gene is TRBD1 (5 bases). Germline lookup yields CDR1 MNHNY and CDR2 SVGAGI (reference sequence). The V end was cut by 5 bases, the J end by 4 bases, with 17 bases between. This CDR3 has 15 residues. CDR3 bases: TGTGCCAGCAGTCCCCGCGGTAGGGGTATCACTGAAGCTTTCTTT. Translation: CASSPRGRGITEAFF.

This chain uses TRBV11-2 with TRBJ2-3; a weak D match, TRBD2 (5 bases). Germline V gene sequence: CDR1 SGHAT, CDR2 FQNNGV. The CDR3 extends over 12 amino acids. V lost 3 bases, J lost 12 bases, and 13 bases lay in between. CDR3 DNA: TGTGCCAGCAGCTTTATCGACTACATTCAGTATTTT. Protein product: CASSFIDYIQYF. Full variable domain (outside the CDR3, taken from reference TRBV11-2 and TRBJ2-3): EAGVAQSPRYKIIEKRQSVAFWCNPISGHATLYWYQQILGQGPKLLIQFQNNGVVDDSQLPKDRFSAERLKGVDSTLKIQPAKLEDSAVYLCASSFIDYIQYFGPGTRLTVL.

This clone was seen only a few times. The chain links TRBV11-2 to TRBJ2-7; no clear D. Looked up from germline, CDR1 is SGHAT and CDR2 is FQNNGV. The V end lost 0 bases, the J end lost 3 bases, and 12 bases lay between the germline ends. The CDR3 loop spans 15 amino acids. The CDR3 protein is CASSLDRGSLYEQYF. The CDR3 bases are TGTGCCAGCAGCTTAGATCGAGGCAGCCTCTACGAGCAGTACTTC.

The rearrangement links TRBV4-2 to TRBJ1-5, with D possibly being TRBD1 (6 bases). This CDR3 has 17 residues. V was pared by 0 bases and J by 8 bases, with 20 bases between. Looked up from germline, CDR1 is LGHNA and CDR2 is YNFKEQ. The CDR3 region is CASSQEGVGRGREPQHF. CDR3 bases: TGTGCCAGCAGCCAAGAGGGGGTGGGGAGGGGGAGGGAGCCCCAGCATTTT.

The chain recombines TRBV27 with TRBJ2-6; D is unresolved. Per germline, CDR1 MNHEY and CDR2 SMNVEV (reference sequence). CDR3 length: 15 residues. The ends were cut back, 3 bases at V and 0 bases at J, with 6 bases in the middle. The CDR3 nucleotides are TGTGCCAGCAGTTTCGTTAGCTCTGGGGCCAACGTCCTGACTTTC. Its translation: CASSFVSSGANVLTF.

This sequence joins TRBV27 and TRBJ1-2; 8 nucleotides agree with TRBD1. The CDR3 is 15 residues long. V lost 5 bases to trimming and J lost 4 bases; unmatched junction nucleotides: 9. The V gene's germline CDR1 is MNHEY and CDR2 SMNVEV (reference sequence). The CDR3 loop is CASSQLPQGAYGYTF. CDR3 sequence (DNA): TGTGCCAGCAGTCAGCTCCCCCAGGGGGCCTATGGCTACACCTTC.